This TCR beta chain was identified in a study of blood T cell repertoires in COVID-19. At the level of the study: Spain, Italy and the United States supplied samples that represented acute and convalescent COVID-19. PBMCs, B-cell-depleted T cells, or T cells provided the cDNA or gDNA that made up the material.

From germline, CDR1 is MNHNS and CDR2 SASEGT. Trimming took 0 bases from V and 7 from J, leaving 10 bases between them. The CDR3 is 15 amino acids. In the authors' workflow: Reference gene primer amplification gave nucleated cell count estimates. TCRdb keeps only in-frame clones here, not all; method: immunoSEQ multiplex PCR. D and trimming were read from the DNA, whereas the V and J calls and clone size are those reported in that table. This table holds about 24,000 clones, more than 75% found once. The sequence came from a human donor with active COVID-19. The donor label of this sample is uncertain. Sequences were obtained from peripheral blood. The chain carries TRBV6-1 and TRBJ1-6; D ambiguous. The CDR3 DNA is TGTGCCAGCAGTGAAGCAAGCGTAAGAAATTCACCCCTCCACTTT. Translated: CASSEASVRNSPLHF.